These 18 T cell receptor beta chains share one sample of origin, sequenced in a study of memory CD4+ T cells and cytomegalovirus serostatus. Repertoires were generated with immunoSEQ multiplex PCR, while TCRdb's copy carries only in-frame clones and drops some. Here the sample spans some 58,000 clones, around 77% being singletons. The sort gate was single viable CD3+CD4+CD8-CD45RO+ cells for memory CD4+ T cells. The material sequenced was memory CD4+ T cells from blood. The receptor set was obtained from an adult in good health and CMV-seronegative.

Concerning this clone: Other DNA variants within this sample encode the same CDR3. The V and J genes are TRBV18 and TRBJ1-3; D possibly corresponds to TRBD1 (5 bases). Germline CDR1 is KGHSH and CDR2 is LQKENI. The CDR3 spans 16 residues. The germline V and J ends were trimmed by 2 bases and 0 bases, with 11 bases remaining between them. CDR3 sequence (DNA): TGTGCCAGCTCACCATTCGACAGCTCCTCTGGAAACACCATATATTTT. It codes for CASSPFDSSSGNTIYF.

The rearrangement links TRBV12-5 to TRBJ1-1; D not certain. The CDR3 has 16 amino acids. Trimming removed 4 bases from V and 3 bases from J, with 18 bases in between. Germline V lookup: CDR1 LGHNT, CDR2 FRNRAP. The CDR3 DNA follows: TGTGCTAGTGGTTCCGGGAACATTGGTGTTGACACTGAAGCTTTCTTT. This sequence encodes CASGSGNIGVDTEAFF.

This clone was detected only a few times. The CDR3 nucleotides read TGCGCCAGCAGCCCTAGCGGGAGTGAGACCCAGTACTTC. Amino acids: CASSPSGSETQYF. V gene TRBV4-1 combines with J gene TRBJ2-5; 10 bases match TRBD2. V shed 4 bases, J shed 5 bases, and the junction held 1 base outside the gene matches. This CDR3 comprises 13 residues. Germline V gene sequence: CDR1 MGHRA, CDR2 YSYEKL.

In this sample, this clone turned up a few times. The gene calls are TRBV27 and TRBJ1-1, with TRBD1 as a possible D gene (6 bases). The CDR3 runs to 14 residues. V lost 3 bases, J lost 4 bases, and 12 bases lay in between. Germline CDR1 MNHEY, CDR2 SMNVEV (reference sequence). The CDR3: CASSLSQGSTEAFF. The CDR3 nucleotides read TGTGCCAGCAGTTTGTCACAGGGTAGCACTGAAGCTTTCTTT.

The V gene is TRBV4-3, the J gene TRBJ2-5; 11 positions agree with TRBD1. The CDR3 contains 16 residues. J was trimmed by 4 bases and V by 3 bases; bases with no gene match: 7. Germline CDR1 reads LGHNA; CDR2 reads YSLEER. In DNA, the CDR3 is TGCGCCAGCAGCCAGCGGACAGGGGGCCTGGGAGAGACCCAGTACTTC. This translates into CASSQRTGGLGETQYF.

The sample holds one count of this clone. The gene calls are TRBV19 and TRBJ1-5; 8 bases match TRBD1. The V gene's germline CDR1 is LNHDA and CDR2 SQIVND (reference sequence). V gave up 10 bases and J gave up 2 bases; unmatched junction bases: 10. CDR3 length equals 15 residues. As DNA, the CDR3 is TGTGCCAACGAAAAGACAGGGGAAGGCAATCAGCCCCAGCATTTT. This codes for CANEKTGEGNQPQHF.

In this sample, this clone turned up once. The chain uses TRBV4-3 and TRBJ1-2, with D possibly being TRBD1 (5 bases). Germline V gene data show CDR1 as LGHNA and CDR2 as YSLEER. The ends were cut back, 0 bases at V and 3 bases at J, with 14 bases in the middle. The CDR3 covers 16 residues. The CDR3, as DNA: TGCGCCAGCAGCCAAGATCCAGGGAAGGTCTACTATGGCTACACCTTC. This translates into CASSQDPGKVYYGYTF.

This clone showed up just a few times. The J gene is TRBJ2-5, the V gene TRBV10-2; D unclear. CDR1 and CDR2 (germline): WSHSY, SAAADI. The germline V and J ends were trimmed by 6 bases and 2 bases, with 7 bases remaining between them. The CDR3 loop spans 12 amino acids. The CDR3 DNA reads TGCGCCAGCAGGTCTAGTCAAGAGACCCAGTACTTC. The encoded protein is CASRSSQETQYF.

J is TRBJ2-5 and V is TRBV5-6; TRBD1 aligns across 8 bases. The CDR3 sequence is 14 residues long. Germline V gene sequence: CDR1 SGHDT, CDR2 YYEEEE. V lost 4 bases and J lost 4; bases outside the gene matches: 6. CDR3 region: CASSTGQGGETQYF. In DNA form, the CDR3 reads TGTGCCAGCAGCACAGGACAGGGTGGAGAGACCCAGTACTTC.

The V and J genes are TRBV5-8 and TRBJ1-3; no firm D call. Trimming pared 2 bases from V and 2 bases from J, leaving 8 bases between. The CDR3 is 14 residues long. CDR1 and CDR2 from the germline V gene are SGHTS and YDEGEE. In DNA, the CDR3 is TGTGCCAGCAGCTTCGAAGGCCCTGGAAACACCATATATTTT. This codes for CASSFEGPGNTIYF.

This clone was recorded only once. The chain recombines TRBV5-1 with TRBJ2-1, with D perhaps TRBD1 (5 bases). The CDR3 sequence is 14 residues long. From germline, CDR1 is SGHRS and CDR2 YFSETQ. With 0 bases removed from V and 4 bases from J, the gap between germline ends came to 8 bases. CDR3 nucleotides: TGCGCCAGCAGCTTGGGGACACTGTACAATGAGCAGTTCTTC. This sequence encodes CASSLGTLYNEQFF.

The chain is built from TRBV14 and TRBJ1-1; 8 bases are a match to TRBD1. The CDR3 consists of 22 residues. Germline V lookup: CDR1 SGHDN, CDR2 FVKESK. Trimming cost V 0 bases and J 1 base; bases outside gene matches: 22. The DNA of the CDR3 is TGTGCCAGCAGCCAAGAGTCGGGATGGCAGGGGGCAAGGGGTAGGGCGAACACTGAAGCTTTCTTT. Translation: CASSQESGWQGARGRANTEAFF.

The rearrangement joins TRBV5-1 to TRBJ2-7; weak D call: TRBD2 (6 bases). Germline CDR1 SGHRS, CDR2 YFSETQ. V lost 4 bases to trimming and J lost 0 bases, with 14 bases between them. The CDR3 extends over 15 amino acids. The CDR3 DNA reads as TGCGCCAGCAGCACACTAGCTGGGCCCTCCTACGAGCAGTACTTC. This gives the protein CASSTLAGPSYEQYF.

This chain uses TRBV5-4 with TRBJ1-2; 9 nucleotides line up with TRBD1. Looked up from germline, CDR1 is SGHNT and CDR2 is YYREEE (reference sequence). The trim removed 5 bases at V and 5 bases at J, leaving 7 bases unmatched. There are 14 residues in the CDR3. The CDR3 region is CASRPGDREYGYTF. CDR3 nucleotides: TGTGCCAGCAGACCCGGGGACAGGGAGTATGGCTACACCTTC.

This chain links TRBV2 with TRBJ1-1; D unclear. Trimming took off 5 bases at V and 7 bases at J, with 8 bases between the two ends. CDR3 length: 11 residues. Germline V gives CDR1 SNHLY, CDR2 FYNNEI. The CDR3 DNA sequence: TGTGCCAGCAGTTCGGATGGTGAAGCTTTCTTT. Translated, it gives CASSSDGEAFF. Looking up the rest from reference TRBV2 and TRBJ1-1 gives the full variable domain: EPEVTQTPSHQVTQMGQEVILRCVPISNHLYFYWYRQILGQKVEFLVSFYNNEISEKSEIFDDQFSVERPDGSNFTLKIRSTKLEDSAMYFCASSSDGEAFFGQGTRLTVV.

The chain joins TRBV9 to TRBJ2-7; the match to TRBD1 covers 7 bases. CDR1 and CDR2 (germline): SGDLS, YYNGEE. J lost 3 bases, V lost 0 bases, and 12 bases had no gene match. This CDR3 spans 17 amino acids. The CDR3 protein is CASSVDSRARQGYEQYF. The CDR3 coding sequence is TGTGCCAGCAGCGTAGACTCAAGGGCCAGACAGGGCTACGAGCAGTACTTC.

The rearrangement joins TRBV7-2 to TRBJ2-1, with TRBD2 matching 16 bases. In germline, CDR1 is SGHTA, CDR2 FQGNSA. V gave up 4 bases and J gave up 7 bases; unmatched junction bases: 1. The length of the CDR3 is 15 residues. CDR3 loop: CASSSGLAGGNEQFF. The CDR3 DNA reads TGTGCCAGCAGCTCGGGACTAGCGGGAGGGAATGAGCAGTTCTTC.

The rearrangement links TRBV29-1 to TRBJ1-1; 7 nucleotides agree with TRBD1. J was trimmed by 4 bases and V by 4 bases; bases with no gene match: 3. Germline-derived CDR1 and CDR2 are SQVTM and ANQGSEA. The CDR3 covers 12 residues. CDR3: CSVVRQGTEAFF. The CDR3 region has the DNA TGCAGCGTTGTGCGACAGGGCACTGAAGCTTTCTTT. Full variable domain (remainder filled in from reference TRBV29-1 and TRBJ1-1): SAVISQKPSRDICQRGTSLTIQCQVDSQVTMMFWYRQQPGQSLTLIATANQGSEATYESGFVIDKFPISRPNLTFSTLTVSNMSPEDSSIYLCSVVRQGTEAFFGQGTRLTVV.